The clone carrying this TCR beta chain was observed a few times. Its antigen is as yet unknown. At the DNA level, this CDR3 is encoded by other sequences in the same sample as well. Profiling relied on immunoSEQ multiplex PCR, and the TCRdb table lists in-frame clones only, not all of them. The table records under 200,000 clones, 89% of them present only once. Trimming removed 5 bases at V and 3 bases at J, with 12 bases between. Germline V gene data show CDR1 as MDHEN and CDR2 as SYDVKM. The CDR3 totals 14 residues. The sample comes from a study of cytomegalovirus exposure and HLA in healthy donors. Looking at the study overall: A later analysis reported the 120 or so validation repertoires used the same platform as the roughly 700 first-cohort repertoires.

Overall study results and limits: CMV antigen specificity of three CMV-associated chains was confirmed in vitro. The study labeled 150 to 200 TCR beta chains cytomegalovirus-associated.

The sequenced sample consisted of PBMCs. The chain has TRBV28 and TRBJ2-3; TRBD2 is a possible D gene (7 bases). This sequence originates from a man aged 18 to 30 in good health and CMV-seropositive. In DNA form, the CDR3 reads TGTGCCAGCAGTCTAGGGGGGGGTACAGATACGCAGTATTTT. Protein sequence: CASSLGGGTDTQYF.